This TCR beta chain was documented in a study of identical twins' blood T cells. This CDR3 spans 13 amino acids. Germline CDR1 is WSHSY and CDR2 is SAAADI. V was cut by 8 bases and J by 2 bases, with 12 bases left in between. The authors' processing: Each donor had about 95,000 to nearly 550,000 clonotypes. TCRdb itself ran the 5' RACE reads through MiXCR, one entry per CDR3 protein. For this entry, the V and J calls and clone size follow TCRdb and not the study's own pipeline. The table lists hundreds of thousands of distinct CDR3 sequences, roughly 27% of them singletons. Sequencing was done on a sample of PBMCs. This sequence originates from a woman aged 18-55 years in good health. This chain links TRBV10-2 with TRBJ1-1, with no clear D. The chain's CDR3 is CASATHSNTEAFF. CDR3 sequence (DNA): TGCGCCAGCGCCACCCATTCCAACACTGAAGCTTTCTTT.